These 9 T cell receptor beta chains were sequenced from one sample in a study of blood T cell repertoires in COVID-19. TCRdb's table, derived via immunoSEQ multiplex PCR, lists solely in-frame clones and lacks some. The sample records under 150,000 clones, approximately 86% being singletons. Sequencing was done on a sample of peripheral blood. Every receptor here comes from a woman aged 50 to 65 who had recovered from COVID-19.

The chain couples TRBV18 to TRBJ1-1, with 8 bases that match TRBD1. The CDR3 totals 14 residues. Germline V gene sequence: CDR1 KGHSH, CDR2 LQKENI. The ends lost 3 bases at V and 7 bases at J; junction bases unmatched: 7. CDR3 in amino acids: CASSPQQGDLEAFF. The CDR3 nucleotides read TGTGCCAGCTCACCCCAACAGGGGGATCTTGAAGCTTTCTTT.

This clone was counted only a few times. The chain has TRBV6-5 and TRBJ1-6; D might be TRBD1 (6 bases). CDR1 and CDR2 (germline): MNHEY, SVGAGI. The CDR3 has 14 amino acids. Trimming took 7 bases from V and 7 from J, leaving 14 bases between them. CDR3 amino acids: CASMLDSANSPLHF. In nucleotides, the CDR3 is TGTGCCAGCATGCTGGACAGTGCAAATTCACCCCTCCACTTT.

The CDR3 loop is CASSLEIGRGVKDTQYF. CDR3 DNA: TGTGCCAGCAGCTTAGAGATTGGGCGGGGGGTAAAAGATACGCAGTATTTT. The V gene is TRBV11-2, the J gene TRBJ2-3; 8 positions agree with TRBD2. J was trimmed by 5 bases and V by 0 bases; bases with no gene match: 10. This CDR3 has 17 residues. CDR1 is SGHAT, CDR2 FQNNGV, per germline.

J is TRBJ2-5 and V is TRBV24-1; no definite D call. CDR1 KGHDR and CDR2 SFDVKD come from the germline V gene. The CDR3 runs 16 residues. Trimming stripped 4 bases from V and 1 base from J, with 15 bases between. Written as DNA, the CDR3 is TGTGCCACCAGTGACCCAAGCGAAATTGGCCAAGAGACCCAGTACTTC. Its protein product is CATSDPSEIGQETQYF.

This chain uses TRBV29-1 with TRBJ2-1; D uncertain. Germline V gene data show CDR1 as SQVTM and CDR2 as ANQGSEA. This CDR3 region has 11 residues. V gave up 8 bases and J gave up 8 bases, with 13 bases separating them. The CDR3 loop reads CSTSPPHEQFF. CDR3 DNA sequence: TGCAGCACATCCCCCCCCCATGAGCAGTTCTTC.

The chain uses TRBV5-4 and TRBJ2-7; tentatively, D is TRBD2 (5 bases). The CDR3 length is 18 residues. Germline CDR1 SGHNT, CDR2 YYREEE (reference sequence). Trimming pared 0 bases from V and 2 bases from J, leaving 21 bases between. Here the CDR3 reads CASSLGGFLLVAPYEQYF. The CDR3 nucleotides read TGTGCCAGCAGCTTGGGGGGATTTCTACTAGTCGCTCCCTACGAGCAGTACTTC. The whole variable domain, filled in from reference TRBV5-4 and TRBJ2-7, reads ETGVTQSPTHLIKTRGQQVTLRCSSQSGHNTVSWYQQALGQGPQFIFQYYREEENGRGNFPPRFSGLQFPNYSSELNVNALELDDSALYLCASSLGGFLLVAPYEQYFGPGTRLTVT.

The chain combines TRBV28 with TRBJ2-7, with TRBD1 as a possible D gene (6 bases). Trimming stripped 2 bases from V and 7 bases from J, with 15 bases between. This CDR3 spans 14 amino acids. Germline V gene lookup returns CDR1 MDHEN and CDR2 SYDVKM. The CDR3 nucleotides read TGTGCCAGCAGTTTACATAGGGGGTGGGAGGAGCAGTACTTC. This translates into CASSLHRGWEEQYF.

The sample holds many counts of this clone. The chain is built from TRBV5-4 and TRBJ1-1; 7 nucleotides match TRBD1. This CDR3 has 15 residues. V dropped 6 bases and J dropped 1; count of bases not matched to a gene: 9. Germline lookup yields CDR1 SGHNT and CDR2 YYREEE (reference sequence). The CDR3 sequence: CASTTLTGRNTEAFF. The DNA of the CDR3 is TGTGCCAGCACCACCTTGACAGGGAGGAACACTGAAGCTTTCTTT.

The chain couples TRBV18 to TRBJ1-5; D not resolved. V shed 3 bases and J shed 2 bases, with 14 bases lying between them. The CDR3 totals 16 residues. Germline V CDR1 and CDR2: KGHSH, LQKENI. The CDR3 loop is CASSPGWPLGNQPQHF. The CDR3, as DNA: TGTGCCAGCTCACCCGGGTGGCCATTGGGCAATCAGCCCCAGCATTTT.